Below are 13 T cell receptor beta chains sequenced from a single sample in a study of Graves' ophthalmopathy and Graves' hyperthyroidism. RNA served as the template for amplifying TCR beta CDR3 regions. HTBI-primed first-round RT-PCR preceded second-round multiplex PCR. TCRdb used MiXCR to reprocess the multiplex PCR reads, holding one entry per CDR3 protein. This sample has some 370,000 distinct CDR3 sequences, with about 15% found just once. Source material: peripheral blood. Every receptor here comes from an adult woman with stable Graves' hyperthyroidism.

This clonotype was recorded many times. The chain joins TRBV6-2 or TRBV6-3 to TRBJ1-1, with D unclear. Germline loops: CDR1 MNHEY, CDR2 SVGEGT. The ends were cut back, 10 bases at V and 1 base at J, with 16 bases in the middle. The CDR3 has 14 amino acids. CDR3 sequence reads: CATTRLQTNTEAFF. As DNA, the CDR3 is TGTGCCACCACAAGGTTGCAGACGAACACTGAAGCTTTCTTT.

J is TRBJ1-2 and V is TRBV25-1; TRBD1 is a possible D gene (6 bases). This CDR3 is 14 amino acids long. Germline assignment: CDR1 MGHDK and CDR2 SYGVNS. Trimming removed 4 bases at V and 3 bases at J, with 12 bases between. The CDR3, as DNA: TGTGCCAGCAGTGTTGGGGGCGCAGACTATGGCTACACCTTC. Translating it yields CASSVGGADYGYTF.

This clonotype was found a few times. This may come from a read error, since a much larger clone is one base off. This CDR3 fails to terminate in the conserved phenylalanine or tryptophan, so it likely reflects a read error. The chain couples TRBV30 to TRBJ2-7; 8 nucleotides align to TRBD1. Per the germline V gene, CDR1 is GTSNPN and CDR2 is SVGIG (reference sequence). The CDR3 loop spans 13 amino acids. Trimming removed 2 bases from V and 4 bases from J; junction bases left unmatched: 4. CDR3 amino acids: CAWSSGGWYEQYL. In DNA form, the CDR3 reads TGTGCCTGGAGTTCAGGGGGCTGGTACGAGCAGTACCTC.

This clonotype was recorded many times. CDR3 DNA: TGTGCCAGCAGTTACCGGGCGGGTAAGACCTACGAGCAGTACTTC. Translation: CASSYRAGKTYEQYF. The genes are TRBV6-5 and TRBJ2-7; D may be TRBD2 (5 bases). CDR1 and CDR2 (germline): MNHEY, SVGAGI. This CDR3 region has 15 residues. The V end was cut by 2 bases, the J end by 2 bases, with 13 bases between.

This clonotype was seen at least ten times. The chain carries TRBV2 and TRBJ2-5; D gene ambiguous. CDR3 length equals 15 residues. Germline V gene lookup returns CDR1 SNHLY and CDR2 FYNNEI. Deletions cut 6 bases from V and 0 bases from J, with 14 bases between. The CDR3 protein is CASRDPEPYQETQYF. The DNA of the CDR3 is TGTGCCAGCAGGGACCCGGAGCCATACCAAGAGACCCAGTACTTC.

This clonotype was counted a single time. The chain recombines TRBV6-4 with TRBJ1-2; D gene uncertain. V lost 5 bases, J lost 3 bases, and 16 bases lay in between. CDR3 length equals 15 residues. Germline loops: CDR1 MRHNA, CDR2 SNTAGT. Written as DNA, the CDR3 is TGTGCCAGCAGTCTCTTTGCCGGAGGATACTATGGCTACACCTTC. It specifies CASSLFAGGYYGYTF.

The chain couples TRBV20-1 to TRBJ2-5, with 12 bases that match TRBD2. This CDR3 is 13 amino acids long. Looked up from germline, CDR1 is DFQATT and CDR2 is SNEGSKA (reference sequence). J lost 1 base, V lost 6 bases, and 0 bases had no gene match. Here the CDR3 reads CSATSGGQETQYF. The CDR3 DNA reads as TGCAGTGCGACTAGCGGGGGCCAAGAGACCCAGTACTTC.

This clonotype was found many times. This chain connects TRBV28 to TRBJ1-1; D remains ambiguous. The V gene lost 6 bases and the J gene lost 5 bases, with 16 bases spanning the gap. Germline CDR1 is MDHEN and CDR2 is SYDVKM. The CDR3 is made up of 14 amino acids. The CDR3 DNA is TGTGCCAGCAGGGGGTCTCCTCGAGGGACTGAAGCTTTCTTT. It yields the protein CASRGSPRGTEAFF. Drawing the rest from reference TRBV28 and TRBJ1-1, the complete variable domain is DVKVTQSSRYLVKRTGEKVFLECVQDMDHENMFWYRQDPGLGLRLIYFSYDVKMKEKGDIPEGYSVSREKKERFSLILESASTNQTSMYLCASRGSPRGTEAFFGQGTRLTVV.

This clonotype was seen repeatedly, ten times or more. The chain joins TRBV6-5 to TRBJ2-2; TRBD2 aligns across 9 bases. Germline-derived CDR1 and CDR2 are MNHEY and SVGAGI. This CDR3 spans 15 amino acids. Trimming at V came to 6 bases and at J to 5 bases, leaving 7 bases not matched to a gene. The CDR3 DNA reads TGTGCCAGCAGCAAAAGCGGGAGGTGGACCGGGGAGCTGTTTTTT. Protein: CASSKSGRWTGELFF.

This clonotype was recorded many times. This chain's CDR3 is CASSESMTESPLHF. The CDR3 DNA is TGTGCCAGCAGCGAATCGATGACGGAATCACCCCTCCACTTT. This chain connects TRBV7-9 to TRBJ1-6, with D unclear. This CDR3 has 14 residues. V was cut by 5 bases and J by 10 bases, with 15 bases left in between. Germline loops: CDR1 SEHNR, CDR2 FQNEAQ (reference sequence). Full variable domain (missing parts from reference TRBV7-9 and TRBJ1-6): DTGVSQNPRHKITKRGQNVTFRCDPISEHNRLYWYRQTLGQGPEFLTYFQNEAQLEKSRLLSDRFSAERPKGSFSTLEIQRTEQGDSAMYLCASSESMTESPLHFGNGTRLTVT.

Note on this clonotype: One end of the junction is discordant with germline, which a read error may explain. The chain joins TRBV20-1 to TRBJ1-5, with D tentatively TRBD1 (5 bases). Germline V gives CDR1 DFQATT, CDR2 SNEGSKA (reference sequence). CDR3 size: 16 residues. CDR3 nucleotide sequence: TGCAGTGCTAGAGACGGGACCGGCTCTAGCAATCAGCCTCAGCATTTT. This translates into CSARDGTGSSNQPQHF.

This clonotype was counted at least ten times. The chain joins TRBV24-1 to TRBJ2-2; the match to TRBD2 covers 12 bases. CDR1 is KGHDR, CDR2 SFDVKD, per germline. The J segment lost 7 bases and the V segment lost 10 bases, leaving 15 bases of the junction unmatched. The CDR3 has 17 residues. The CDR3: CATMSTRLAGADGELFF. For the CDR3, the DNA is TGTGCCACTATGTCGACTCGACTAGCGGGAGCGGACGGGGAGCTGTTTTTT.

This clonotype was counted at least ten times. The V call is TRBV30, the J call TRBJ2-5; maybe TRBD1 (5 bases). V gave up 3 bases and J gave up 5 bases, with 13 bases separating them. This CDR3 contains 13 residues. Germline loops: CDR1 GTSNPN, CDR2 SVGIG (reference sequence). This chain's CDR3 is CAWSLGPPETQYF. The CDR3, as DNA: TGTGCCTGGAGCCTGGGGCCGCCGGAGACCCAGTACTTC.